The 16 T cell receptor beta chains below come from one sample, sequenced in a study of T cell responses to AZD1222 COVID-19 vaccine. Here immunoSEQ multiplex PCR was the method, and the copy in TCRdb shows in-frame clones only, minus some. The repertoire holds over 120,000 clones, with 85% to 95% as singletons. The input for sequencing was peripheral blood, taken on day 0 of AZD1222 vaccination. These receptors came from an adult in good health.

The CDR3, as DNA: TGTGCCAGCAGTTCCTCAAGGGGAGGATTGGAGACCCAGTACTTC. This translates into CASSSSRGGLETQYF. The chain uses TRBV27 and TRBJ2-5; D perhaps matches TRBD2 (6 bases). V was trimmed by 4 bases and J by 5 bases, leaving 17 bases between them. Per germline, CDR1 MNHEY and CDR2 SMNVEV (reference sequence). This CDR3 has 15 amino acids.

The count of this clone is one. The chain uses TRBV6-6 and TRBJ2-3; TRBD2 agrees at 9 bases. Unmatched junction bases numbered 8, after V lost 6 bases and J lost 1 base. Germline V gene lookup returns CDR1 MNHNY and CDR2 SVGAGI (reference sequence). This CDR3 has 16 amino acids. The CDR3 protein is CASRNLAGPGTDTQYF. CDR3 nucleotide sequence: TGTGCCAGCAGAAACCTAGCGGGGCCGGGCACAGATACGCAGTATTTT.

The chain combines TRBV5-5 with TRBJ1-5; TRBD1 is a possible D gene (5 bases). V gave up 4 bases and J gave up 4 bases, with 18 bases separating them. CDR3 length: 16 residues. Per germline, CDR1 SGHKS and CDR2 YYEKEE (reference sequence). CDR3 in amino acids: CASSPENWRGNQPQHF. As DNA, the CDR3 is TGTGCCAGCAGCCCCGAAAATTGGAGGGGTAATCAGCCCCAGCATTTT.

The CDR3 DNA sequence: TGCGCCAGCAGCCAAGCGGAGGGGCGGGGAGAATATGGCTACACCTTC. This codes for CASSQAEGRGEYGYTF. The V and J genes are TRBV4-3 and TRBJ1-2; D is possibly TRBD1 (5 bases). The germline V gene encodes CDR1 LGHNA and CDR2 YSLEER. V shed 1 base and J shed 5 bases, with 17 bases lying between them. CDR3 length: 16 residues.

The CDR3 loop reads CASSLTLISTDTQYF. CDR3 DNA: TGTGCCAGCAGTCTAACGCTGATTAGCACAGATACGCAGTATTTT. The genes are TRBV27 and TRBJ2-3; the D is unclear. Germline loops: CDR1 MNHEY, CDR2 SMNVEV (reference sequence). This CDR3 is built from 15 residues. Trimming removed 5 bases from V and 0 bases from J, with 12 bases in between.

This clone appeared once. This chain joins TRBV12-5 and TRBJ1-5, with 7 bases identical to TRBD1. Trimming cost V 1 base and J 7 bases; bases outside gene matches: 7. CDR3 size: 15 residues. Germline CDR1 and CDR2: LGHNT and FRNRAP. DNA for the CDR3: TGTGCTAGTGGTTTGGGAAGACAGGGTCGACAGCCCCAGCATTTT. This codes for CASGLGRQGRQPQHF.

The V call is TRBV6-5, the J call TRBJ1-5; the D gene is possibly TRBD1 (6 bases). The CDR3 covers 14 residues. The germline gives CDR1 MNHEY, CDR2 SVGAGI. Trimming stripped 6 bases from V and 4 bases from J, with 13 bases between. CDR3 coding DNA: TGTGCCAGCAGCCGGGGGGGCCTAAATCAGCCCCAGCATTTT. This encodes CASSRGGLNQPQHF.

The chain joins TRBV6-5 to TRBJ2-1, with 7 bases fitting TRBD2. Germline loops: CDR1 MNHEY, CDR2 SVGAGI. V shed 6 bases and J 7 bases; nucleotides not matched to a gene: 9. CDR3 length: 14 residues. The CDR3 protein is CASRRGGGENEQFF. The CDR3 DNA is TGTGCCAGCAGAAGGGGTGGGGGGGAGAATGAGCAGTTCTTC.

V and J are TRBV6-5 and TRBJ2-4; unclear D gene. There are 16 residues in the CDR3. Trimming removed 4 bases from V and 0 bases from J, with 13 bases in between. Germline lookup yields CDR1 MNHEY and CDR2 SVGAGI. The CDR3 sequence is CASSFHPSLAKNIQYF. The CDR3 DNA reads TGTGCCAGCAGTTTCCACCCTTCCTTAGCCAAAAACATTCAGTACTTC.

This chain links TRBV29-1 with TRBJ1-2; 11 bases fit TRBD1. V trimming: 6 bases; J trimming: 2 bases; junction bases outside the gene matches: 5. The CDR3 has 14 amino acids. Germline V CDR1 and CDR2: SQVTM, ANQGSEA. CDR3 sequence (DNA): TGCAGCGTGGGAAGGACAGGGGGCAACTATGGCTACACCTTC. Translated: CSVGRTGGNYGYTF.

The J gene is TRBJ2-5, the V gene TRBV28; the match to TRBD1 covers 10 bases. Trimming took 5 bases from V and 5 from J; bases not matched to a gene: 14. Germline-derived CDR1 and CDR2 are MDHEN and SYDVKM. CDR3 length: 17 residues. This CDR3 reads CASSLPGQGIIFETQYF. CDR3 sequence (DNA): TGTGCCAGCAGTCTACCGGGACAGGGGATAATTTTTGAGACCCAGTACTTC.

The chain couples TRBV7-9 to TRBJ1-4; 8 bases are shared with TRBD1. Germline lookup yields CDR1 SEHNR and CDR2 FQNEAQ (reference sequence). The CDR3 consists of 15 residues. Trimming took 3 bases from V and 8 from J; bases not matched to a gene: 8. The DNA of the CDR3 is TGTGCCAGCAGCTTGCCGGGACAGGTCGTCGAAAAACTGTTTTTT. Protein sequence: CASSLPGQVVEKLFF.

The chain recombines TRBV30 with TRBJ1-1; D is unresolved. Germline V CDR1 and CDR2: GTSNPN, SVGIG (reference sequence). V lost 1 base, J lost 6 bases, and 12 bases lay in between. There are 13 residues in the CDR3. Here the CDR3 reads CAWSALHRAEAFF. The CDR3 region has the DNA TGTGCCTGGAGTGCTCTCCATCGCGCTGAAGCTTTCTTT.

The V gene is TRBV15, the J gene TRBJ2-3, with 8 bases that match TRBD2. Germline V lookup: CDR1 LNHNV, CDR2 YYDKDF (reference sequence). This CDR3 region has 14 residues. The trim removed 5 bases at V and 3 bases at J, leaving 4 bases unmatched. CDR3 bases: TGTGCCACCAGCCGGGCGGGGGGTACAGATACGCAGTATTTT. As protein: CATSRAGGTDTQYF. Complete variable domain (other parts from reference TRBV15 and TRBJ2-3): DAMVIQNPRYQVTQFGKPVTLSCSQTLNHNVMYWYQQKSSQAPKLLFHYYDKDFNNEADTPDNFQSRRPNTSFCFLDIRSPGLGDTAMYLCATSRAGGTDTQYFGPGTRLTVL.

This rearrangement joins TRBV5-1 to TRBJ2-4; D is perhaps TRBD2 (6 bases). Trimming removed 3 bases from V and 5 bases from J, with 15 bases in between. This CDR3 comprises 15 residues. Germline lookup yields CDR1 SGHRS and CDR2 YFSETQ. The CDR3: CASSWGVGDENIQYF. The CDR3 region has the DNA TGCGCCAGCAGCTGGGGGGTGGGAGACGAAAACATTCAGTACTTC.

The J gene is TRBJ2-5, the V gene TRBV2, with TRBD1 matching 7 bases. From germline, CDR1 is SNHLY and CDR2 FYNNEI. The CDR3 is made up of 13 amino acids. J gave up 4 bases and V 6 bases, and 5 bases lay outside the gene matches. CDR3 protein: CASRGTEVETQYF. The CDR3 region has the DNA TGTGCCAGCAGGGGGACAGAGGTAGAGACCCAGTACTTC.